A selection of T cell receptor beta chains follows, all from one sample in a study of blood T cells in healthy people across ages. TCRdb redid the calling of the 5' RACE reads with MiXCR, one entry per CDR3 protein. This table holds 1 million to 1.2 million distinct CDR3 sequences, roughly two fifths found once. The sample comprised blood. Receptor source: a young man in good health. CDR3s include the opening cysteine and the closing phenylalanine or tryptophan. D genes are given only for firm matches. Part of the rows lack a size; the others show once, few, many or a class for expanded clones.

len: 18
abundance: few
d_gene: -
v_gene: TRBV28
j_gene: TRBJ2-6
CDR3aa: CASSLLRQGKTGANVLTF
CDR3nt: TGTGCCAGCAGTTTATTGAGGCAGGGGAAGACAGGGGCCAACGTCCTGACTTTC

len: 14
abundance: -
d_gene: TRBD2
v_gene: TRBV12-3/TRBV12-4
j_gene: TRBJ2-7
CDR3aa: CASSALADPYEQYF
CDR3nt: TGTGCCAGCAGTGCACTAGCGGACCCCTACGAGCAGTACTTC

len: 13
abundance: -
d_gene: -
v_gene: TRBV6-6
j_gene: TRBJ1-2
CDR3aa: CASSFRTAHGYPF
CDR3nt: TGTGCCAGCAGTTTCAGGACCGCTCACGGCTACCCCTTC

len: 13
abundance: many
d_gene: -
v_gene: TRBV7-2
j_gene: TRBJ1-5
CDR3aa: CASSLKADQPQHF
CDR3nt: TGTGCCAGCAGCTTAAAAGCAGATCAGCCCCAGCATTTT

len: 18
abundance: -
d_gene: TRBD2
v_gene: TRBV12-3/TRBV12-4
j_gene: TRBJ2-3
CDR3aa: CASTGTSGGARSTDTQYF
CDR3nt: TGTGCCAGCACCGGGACTAGCGGGGGGGCCCGAAGCACAGATACGCAGTATTTT

len: 14
abundance: once
d_gene: -
v_gene: TRBV11-2
j_gene: TRBJ2-3
CDR3aa: CASSHLQSTDTQYF
CDR3nt: TGTGCCAGCAGTCATCTCCAGAGCACAGATACGCAGTATTTT

len: 14
abundance: few
d_gene: -
v_gene: TRBV10-3
j_gene: TRBJ1-5
CDR3aa: CAISVGEVDQPQHF
CDR3nt: TGTGCCATCAGTGTCGGCGAAGTGGATCAGCCCCAGCATTTT

len: 14
abundance: -
d_gene: TRBD1
v_gene: TRBV7-2
j_gene: TRBJ2-1
CDR3aa: CASSLDHGTGLVFF
CDR3nt: TGTGCCAGCAGCTTAGATCACGGGACAGGGTTGGTGTTCTTC

len: 14
abundance: -
d_gene: -
v_gene: TRBV6-2/TRBV6-3
j_gene: TRBJ2-7
CDR3aa: CASSRQGLSYEQYF
CDR3nt: TGTGCCAGCAGTCGACAGGGACTGTCCTACGAGCAGTACTTC

len: 15
abundance: -
d_gene: -
v_gene: TRBV20-1
j_gene: TRBJ1-5
CDR3aa: CSARRRQNSNQPQHF
CDR3nt: TGCAGTGCTAGACGGCGACAGAATAGCAATCAGCCCCAGCATTTT

len: 13
abundance: few
d_gene: -
v_gene: TRBV7-2
j_gene: TRBJ1-2
CDR3aa: CASSSARFYGYTF
CDR3nt: TGTGCCAGCAGCTCCGCGCGATTCTATGGCTACACCTTC

len: 17
abundance: -
d_gene: TRBD2
v_gene: TRBV4-2
j_gene: TRBJ2-1
CDR3aa: CASSQVLAGGRDNEQFF
CDR3nt: TGTGCCAGCAGCCAAGTCCTAGCGGGGGGGCGCGACAATGAGCAGTTCTTC

len: 14
abundance: few
d_gene: TRBD2
v_gene: TRBV29-1
j_gene: TRBJ2-1
CDR3aa: CSVARGGLYNEQFF
CDR3nt: TGCAGCGTTGCGCGGGGGGGCCTTTACAATGAGCAGTTCTTC

len: 13
abundance: -
d_gene: TRBD1
v_gene: TRBV11-1
j_gene: TRBJ2-3
CDR3aa: CASSSRGTGKQYF
CDR3nt: TGTGCCAGCAGCTCCCGGGGGACAGGGAAGCAGTATTTT

len: 14
abundance: few
d_gene: -
v_gene: TRBV27
j_gene: TRBJ1-5
CDR3aa: CASSRGNSNQPQHF
CDR3nt: TGTGCCAGCAGTCGGGGAAATAGCAATCAGCCCCAGCATTTT

len: 14
abundance: -
d_gene: TRBD1
v_gene: TRBV29-1
j_gene: TRBJ2-2
CDR3aa: CSVVGDREAGELFF
CDR3nt: TGCAGCGTTGTAGGGGACAGGGAGGCCGGGGAGCTGTTTTTT

len: 14
abundance: few
d_gene: TRBD1
v_gene: TRBV6-6
j_gene: TRBJ1-2
CDR3aa: CASTDRTGLGGYTF
CDR3nt: TGTGCCAGTACAGACCGGACAGGTTTGGGTGGCTACACCTTC

len: 12
abundance: few
d_gene: -
v_gene: TRBV28
j_gene: TRBJ1-5
CDR3aa: CASKSSNQPQHF
CDR3nt: TGTGCCAGCAAGTCTAGCAATCAGCCCCAGCATTTT

len: 17
abundance: few
d_gene: -
v_gene: TRBV4-2
j_gene: TRBJ2-1
CDR3aa: CASSPEGFLVSYNEQFF
CDR3nt: TGTGCCAGCAGCCCAGAGGGTTTTTTAGTCTCCTACAATGAGCAGTTCTTC

len: 13
abundance: few
d_gene: -
v_gene: TRBV7-2
j_gene: TRBJ2-2
CDR3aa: CASLFPNTGELFF
CDR3nt: TGTGCCAGCCTCTTCCCGAACACCGGGGAGCTGTTTTTT

len: 14
abundance: few
d_gene: -
v_gene: TRBV3-1
j_gene: TRBJ2-7
CDR3aa: CASSQDTAAYEQYF
CDR3nt: TGTGCCAGCAGCCAAGATACGGCCGCCTACGAGCAGTACTTC

len: 18
abundance: -
d_gene: -
v_gene: TRBV6-5
j_gene: TRBJ1-2
CDR3aa: CASSYSSRAGRPLDGYTF
CDR3nt: TGTGCCAGCAGTTACTCGAGCCGGGCCGGCAGACCTTTGGATGGCTACACCTTC

len: 14
abundance: -
d_gene: -
v_gene: TRBV20-1
j_gene: TRBJ2-3
CDR3aa: CSARDRFSTDTQYF
CDR3nt: TGCAGTGCTAGAGACAGGTTTAGCACAGATACGCAGTATTTT

len: 15
abundance: -
d_gene: -
v_gene: TRBV24-1
j_gene: TRBJ2-3
CDR3aa: CATSDVKSPTDTQYF
CDR3nt: TGTGCCACCAGTGATGTGAAAAGCCCCACAGATACGCAGTATTTT

len: 16
abundance: -
d_gene: TRBD1
v_gene: TRBV7-2
j_gene: TRBJ2-3
CDR3aa: CASSFPRDRGPDTQYF
CDR3nt: TGTGCCAGCAGCTTCCCTCGGGACAGGGGGCCAGATACGCAGTATTTT

len: 16
abundance: few
d_gene: -
v_gene: TRBV9
j_gene: TRBJ1-1
CDR3aa: CASSVVQGFGGTEAFF
CDR3nt: TGTGCCAGCAGCGTAGTACAGGGTTTTGGGGGCACTGAAGCTTTCTTT

len: 13
abundance: -
d_gene: TRBD1
v_gene: TRBV20-1
j_gene: TRBJ1-6
CDR3aa: CSAWTGGRSPLHF
CDR3nt: TGCAGTGCTTGGACAGGGGGAAGATCACCCCTCCACTTT

len: 17
abundance: few
d_gene: TRBD2
v_gene: TRBV9
j_gene: TRBJ2-1
CDR3aa: CASSVARSGGVDNEQFF
CDR3nt: TGTGCCAGCAGCGTAGCTCGAAGCGGGGGGGTCGACAATGAGCAGTTCTTC

len: 14
abundance: few
d_gene: -
v_gene: TRBV12-3/TRBV12-4
j_gene: TRBJ1-2
CDR3aa: CASSLGGDAYGYTF
CDR3nt: TGTGCCAGCAGTTTAGGTGGTGACGCCTATGGCTACACCTTC

len: 13
abundance: -
d_gene: -
v_gene: TRBV7-2
j_gene: TRBJ2-7
CDR3aa: CASSSAPTSERYF
CDR3nt: TGTGCCAGCAGCTCGGCACCGACCTCCGAGCGGTACTTC

len: 13
abundance: few
d_gene: -
v_gene: TRBV6-5
j_gene: TRBJ2-4
CDR3aa: CASSSTRQGIQYF
CDR3nt: TGTGCCAGCAGTTCCACGAGGCAGGGCATTCAGTACTTC

len: 14
abundance: -
d_gene: TRBD2
v_gene: TRBV20-1
j_gene: TRBJ2-5
CDR3aa: CSATTTSGSETQYF
CDR3nt: TGCAGTGCTACCACGACTAGCGGGTCAGAGACCCAGTACTTC

len: 13
abundance: -
d_gene: -
v_gene: TRBV6-5
j_gene: TRBJ1-1
CDR3aa: CASSYVGGAEAFF
CDR3nt: TGTGCCAGCAGTTACGTAGGCGGCGCTGAAGCTTTCTTT

len: 18
abundance: -
d_gene: TRBD1
v_gene: TRBV7-9
j_gene: TRBJ1-3
CDR3aa: CASSDYSLQGSPGNTIYF
CDR3nt: TGTGCCAGCAGCGACTACTCCCTACAGGGGTCCCCTGGAAACACCATATATTTT

len: 15
abundance: few
d_gene: -
v_gene: TRBV3-1
j_gene: TRBJ1-1
CDR3aa: CASRPTTGWDTEAFF
CDR3nt: TGTGCCAGCAGACCCACCACAGGGTGGGACACTGAAGCTTTCTTT

len: 13
abundance: few
d_gene: -
v_gene: TRBV20-1
j_gene: TRBJ1-1
CDR3aa: CSARGLDNAEAFF
CDR3nt: TGCAGTGCTAGGGGACTGGATAACGCTGAAGCTTTCTTT

len: 15
abundance: -
d_gene: TRBD1
v_gene: TRBV7-8
j_gene: TRBJ2-2
CDR3aa: CASRRQGANTGELFF
CDR3nt: TGTGCCAGCAGACGACAGGGGGCAAACACCGGGGAGCTGTTTTTT

len: 18
abundance: -
d_gene: TRBD1
v_gene: TRBV6-1
j_gene: TRBJ1-5
CDR3aa: CASTTQPRQGPNNQPQHF
CDR3nt: TGTGCCAGCACCACACAACCCCGACAGGGCCCAAATAATCAGCCCCAGCATTTT

len: 13
abundance: -
d_gene: -
v_gene: TRBV20-1
j_gene: TRBJ2-1
CDR3aa: CSASGLSDNEQFF
CDR3nt: TGCAGTGCTAGCGGGCTTTCGGACAATGAGCAGTTCTTC

len: 17
abundance: -
d_gene: -
v_gene: TRBV16
j_gene: TRBJ2-1
CDR3aa: CASSQSGVRGSYNEQFF
CDR3nt: TGTGCCAGCAGCCAATCGGGAGTCAGGGGATCCTACAATGAGCAGTTCTTC

len: 14
abundance: few
d_gene: -
v_gene: TRBV7-2
j_gene: TRBJ1-1
CDR3aa: CASDRGGKNTEAFF
CDR3nt: TGTGCCAGCGACCGGGGAGGGAAGAACACTGAAGCTTTCTTT

len: 12
abundance: -
d_gene: -
v_gene: TRBV6-1
j_gene: TRBJ2-7
CDR3aa: CASGTMTYEQYF
CDR3nt: TGTGCCAGCGGGACGATGACCTACGAGCAGTACTTC

len: 14
abundance: -
d_gene: -
v_gene: TRBV6-5
j_gene: TRBJ2-2
CDR3aa: CASRPTTNTGELFF
CDR3nt: TGTGCCAGCAGGCCGACAACGAACACCGGGGAGCTGTTTTTT

len: 16
abundance: -
d_gene: TRBD1
v_gene: TRBV10-3
j_gene: TRBJ1-3
CDR3aa: CAISGGDRGSGNTIYF
CDR3nt: TGTGCCATCAGTGGGGGTGACAGGGGCTCTGGAAACACCATATATTTT

len: 15
abundance: few
d_gene: -
v_gene: TRBV9
j_gene: TRBJ1-2
CDR3aa: CASSVRDFPNYGYTF
CDR3nt: TGTGCCAGCAGCGTGAGGGACTTTCCTAACTATGGCTACACCTTC

len: 14
abundance: -
d_gene: -
v_gene: TRBV28
j_gene: TRBJ1-5
CDR3aa: CASSLSFVDQPQHF
CDR3nt: TGTGCCAGCAGTTTATCTTTTGTGGATCAGCCCCAGCATTTT

len: 16
abundance: -
d_gene: TRBD2
v_gene: TRBV11-2
j_gene: TRBJ2-1
CDR3aa: CASSLARGAVSYEQFF
CDR3nt: TGTGCCAGCAGCTTAGCGCGGGGGGCCGTTAGCTATGAGCAGTTCTTC

len: 15
abundance: -
d_gene: -
v_gene: TRBV29-1
j_gene: TRBJ1-6
CDR3aa: CSALLRDPGNSPLHF
CDR3nt: TGCAGCGCACTTCTCAGGGATCCAGGGAATTCACCCCTCCACTTT

len: 13
abundance: few
d_gene: -
v_gene: TRBV7-2
j_gene: TRBJ1-1
CDR3aa: CASSVGTHTEAFF
CDR3nt: TGTGCCAGCAGCGTCGGGACCCACACTGAAGCTTTCTTT

len: 16
abundance: -
d_gene: -
v_gene: TRBV2
j_gene: TRBJ1-1
CDR3aa: CASTPRGGEWNTEAFF
CDR3nt: TGTGCCAGCACCCCAAGGGGGGGTGAATGGAACACTGAAGCTTTCTTT